The 29 T cell receptor beta chains reported below all come from one sample, sequenced in a study of blood T cell repertoires in COVID-19. The method was immunoSEQ multiplex PCR; TCRdb's version includes in-frame clones alone and lacks a portion of them. The sample contains around 300,000 clones, around nine tenths of which appear only once. The sequenced material came from PBMCs or T cells enriched from blood (not recorded which). Receptors were obtained from a man aged 30 to 39 who had recovered from COVID-19.

The chain couples TRBV4-2 to TRBJ1-6; 7 bases line up with TRBD1. The CDR3 has 16 residues. The junction had 3 bases not matched to a gene; V was cut back by 0 bases and J by 4 bases. Germline CDR1 and CDR2: LGHNA and YNFKEQ. This CDR3 is CASSQDRDSYNSPLHF. The CDR3 DNA sequence: TGTGCCAGCAGCCAAGACAGGGACAGTTATAATTCACCCCTCCACTTT.

The gene calls are TRBV28 and TRBJ2-1; D ambiguous. V was trimmed by 6 bases and J by 4 bases, leaving 7 bases between them. The CDR3 spans 12 residues. Germline V CDR1 and CDR2: MDHEN, SYDVKM. The CDR3 region is CASREIYNEQFF. The DNA for the CDR3 is TGTGCCAGCAGGGAGATATACAATGAGCAGTTCTTC.

The chain carries TRBV4-2 and TRBJ1-2; 7 nucleotides agree with TRBD1. From germline, CDR1 is LGHNA and CDR2 YNFKEQ. The CDR3 is made up of 14 amino acids. The J segment lost 8 bases and the V segment lost 5 bases, leaving 11 bases of the junction unmatched. CDR3 sequence reads: CASSSQGQIEGYTF. The CDR3 DNA reads as TGTGCCAGCAGCTCACAGGGACAGATCGAGGGCTACACCTTC.

The genes are TRBV24-1 and TRBJ1-5; D is possibly TRBD1 (6 bases). V was pared by 3 bases and J by 0 bases, with 8 bases between. The germline gives CDR1 KGHDR, CDR2 SFDVKD. This CDR3 contains 15 residues. CDR3 loop: CATSDGDISNQPQHF. CDR3 in DNA: TGTGCCACCAGTGATGGGGACATTAGCAATCAGCCCCAGCATTTT.

The chain uses TRBV25-1 and TRBJ2-3; D uncertain. CDR3 size: 16 residues. From germline, CDR1 is MGHDK and CDR2 SYGVNS. V gave up 6 bases and J gave up 1 base, with 17 bases separating them. CDR3 bases: TGTGCCAGCAGCCCCCCCGGTGGCGGAGGCACAGATACGCAGTATTTT. Translating gives CASSPPGGGGTDTQYF.

J is TRBJ2-1 and V is TRBV25-1, with D uncertain. From germline, CDR1 is MGHDK and CDR2 SYGVNS. The length of the CDR3 is 16 residues. Trimming removed 1 base at V and 6 bases at J, with 16 bases between. The CDR3 DNA follows: TGTGCCAGCAGTGAATCCCGACTCGCCAGCCTCAATGAGCAGTTCTTC. Translation gives CASSESRLASLNEQFF.

This clone was seen only once. The chain recombines TRBV6-2 or TRBV6-3 with TRBJ2-2; maybe TRBD2 (7 bases). This CDR3 comprises 16 residues. Trimming removed 3 bases from V and 7 bases from J, with 18 bases in between. Germline V gene lookup returns CDR1 MNHEY and CDR2 SVGEGT. The CDR3 coding sequence is TGTGCCAGCAGTTATCTTCTAGGGGGGGCCGTCGGGGAGCTGTTTTTT. It yields the protein CASSYLLGGAVGELFF.

This sequence joins TRBV7-9 and TRBJ1-4; 10 bases line up with TRBD1. V lost 4 bases to trimming and J lost 8 bases; unmatched junction nucleotides: 4. Germline CDR1 reads SEHNR; CDR2 reads FQNEAQ (reference sequence). The CDR3 length is 14 residues. CDR3 loop: CASSSGQGSEKLFF. CDR3 bases: TGTGCCAGCAGCTCGGGACAGGGGAGCGAAAAACTGTTTTTT.

This sequence joins TRBV5-8 and TRBJ1-4, with D hard to call. Germline values: CDR1 SGHTS, CDR2 YDEGEE. CDR3 size: 15 residues. The ends were cut back, 0 bases at V and 0 bases at J, with 6 bases in the middle. CDR3 sequence (DNA): TGTGCCAGCAGCTTGGACAGAGCAACTAATGAAAAACTGTTTTTT. Its protein is CASSLDRATNEKLFF.

The rearrangement uses TRBV20-1 and TRBJ1-5; D not certain. Trimming took 3 bases from V and 4 from J, leaving 10 bases between them. Per the germline V gene, CDR1 is DFQATT and CDR2 is SNEGSKA (reference sequence). The CDR3 extends over 13 amino acids. CDR3 sequence (DNA): TGCAGTGCTAGTCGAACAGTTAATCAGCCCCAGCATTTT. Its translation: CSASRTVNQPQHF.

The V call is TRBV11-2, the J call TRBJ1-1; a weak D match, TRBD1 (6 bases). V was clipped by 3 bases and J by 8 bases, with 13 bases between them. Germline loops: CDR1 SGHAT, CDR2 FQNNGV. CDR3 length: 13 residues. The CDR3: CASSFEPGTEAFF. The DNA of the CDR3 is TGTGCCAGCAGCTTCGAACCCGGGACAGAAGCTTTCTTT.

J is TRBJ2-5 and V is TRBV28; TRBD2 matches 13 bases. CDR1 MDHEN and CDR2 SYDVKM come from the germline V gene. This CDR3 has 15 residues. The J segment lost 1 base and the V segment lost 6 bases, leaving 2 bases of the junction unmatched. The CDR3 coding sequence is TGTGCCAGCAGACTAGCGGGGGGGTCCCAAGAGACCCAGTACTTC. The encoded protein is CASRLAGGSQETQYF. The full variable domain, its missing parts supplied by reference TRBV28 and TRBJ2-5, is DVKVTQSSRYLVKRTGEKVFLECVQDMDHENMFWYRQDPGLGLRLIYFSYDVKMKEKGDIPEGYSVSREKKERFSLILESASTNQTSMYLCASRLAGGSQETQYFGPGTRLLVL.

The chain has TRBV5-1 and TRBJ1-1; 11 bases line up with TRBD1. Germline CDR1 SGHRS, CDR2 YFSETQ. The CDR3 is 15 residues long. Losses at the gene ends were 4 bases for V and 5 bases for J; bases not matched to a gene: 7. CDR3 sequence reads: CASSIGQGAYTEAFF. The CDR3 DNA follows: TGCGCCAGCAGCATAGGACAGGGGGCTTATACTGAAGCTTTCTTT.

The chain carries TRBV7-9 and TRBJ2-1, with a possible D match to TRBD1 (6 bases). Deletions cut 4 bases from V and 15 bases from J, with 16 bases between. CDR3 length: 12 residues. Germline CDR1 and CDR2: SEHNR and FQNEAQ (reference sequence). The CDR3 coding sequence is TGTGCCAGCAGCTCGGCGGACAGAGGAGCGTTCTTC. Its protein product is CASSSADRGAFF.

The chain uses TRBV24-1 and TRBJ2-2; a weak D match, TRBD1 (5 bases). CDR3 length equals 14 residues. V dropped 5 bases and J dropped 1 base, with 7 bases sitting between them. The V gene's germline CDR1 is KGHDR and CDR2 SFDVKD. The CDR3 loop reads CATSATGNTGELFF. Here the CDR3 DNA reads TGTGCCACCAGTGCCACAGGGAACACCGGGGAGCTGTTTTTT.

About this clone: This sample also contains other DNA sequences that code for the same CDR3. The rearrangement links TRBV29-1 to TRBJ1-2; D is unclear. Per germline, CDR1 SQVTM and CDR2 ANQGSEA. Trimming removed 2 bases from V and 4 bases from J, with 5 bases in between. The CDR3 runs 11 residues. The CDR3 region is CSVETGYGYTF. The CDR3 nucleotides are TGCAGCGTTGAAACGGGCTATGGCTACACCTTC.

This chain joins TRBV2 and TRBJ2-3; TRBD1 matches 7 bases. The length of the CDR3 is 16 residues. The germline V gene has CDR1 SNHLY and CDR2 FYNNEI. V was pared by 6 bases and J by 4 bases, with 13 bases of the junction left unmatched. CDR3 nucleotides: TGTGCCAGCAGCCTCGGCGCAGGGGGTGCTTCAGATACGCAGTATTTT. Protein sequence: CASSLGAGGASDTQYF. Variable domain in full (rest from reference TRBV2 and TRBJ2-3): EPEVTQTPSHQVTQMGQEVILRCVPISNHLYFYWYRQILGQKVEFLVSFYNNEISEKSEIFDDQFSVERPDGSNFTLKIRSTKLEDSAMYFCASSLGAGGASDTQYFGPGTRLTVL.

The genes are TRBV18 and TRBJ1-5; D not certain. Trimming took off 1 base at V and 6 bases at J, with 10 bases between the two ends. The germline V gene encodes CDR1 KGHSH and CDR2 LQKENI. The CDR3 has 14 amino acids. The CDR3 region is CASSPQAGFQPQHF. The DNA of the CDR3 is TGTGCCAGCTCACCACAAGCGGGCTTTCAGCCCCAGCATTTT.

The chain is built from TRBV11-2 and TRBJ1-4; D not resolved. The CDR3 sequence is 17 residues long. Germline-derived CDR1 and CDR2 are SGHAT and FQNNGV. V was clipped by 2 bases and J by 0 bases, with 13 bases between them. Here the CDR3 reads CASSLTTSIATNEKLFF. Written as DNA, the CDR3 is TGTGCCAGCAGCTTAACCACTTCCATTGCAACTAATGAAAAACTGTTTTTT.

This clone was seen a few times. This rearrangement joins TRBV2 to TRBJ1-5, with 7 bases identical to TRBD1. The J segment lost 4 bases and the V segment lost 6 bases, leaving 6 bases of the junction unmatched. The CDR3 has 14 residues. Germline V gene lookup returns CDR1 SNHLY and CDR2 FYNNEI. DNA of the CDR3: TGTGCCAGCAGCTCCCGGACAGGTAATCAGCCCCAGCATTTT. Translation: CASSSRTGNQPQHF.

The J gene is TRBJ2-6, the V gene TRBV28, with TRBD1 matching 9 bases. The CDR3 runs 20 residues. After removal of 3 bases from V and 2 bases from J, the junction contained 14 bases not matched to a gene. Germline V gene data show CDR1 as MDHEN and CDR2 as SYDVKM. CDR3 in DNA: TGTGCCAGCAGTTTCAAATACCGGGACAGGGTTGTACCTGGGGCCAACGTCCTGACTTTC. This gives the protein CASSFKYRDRVVPGANVLTF.

This clone was detected once. This chain connects TRBV21-1 to TRBJ1-5; the D call of TRBD1 is as the table states it, not checked on the DNA. TRBV21-1 is a pseudogene. The length of the CDR3 is 15 residues. This CDR3 is CASSKVGRVDQPQHF. Written as DNA, the CDR3 is TGTGCCAGCAGCAAAGTGGGCAGGGTTGATCAGCCCCAGCATTTT.

The rearrangement links TRBV4-2 to TRBJ2-1, with 12 nucleotides matching TRBD2. This CDR3 has 16 amino acids. Germline loops: CDR1 LGHNA, CDR2 YNFKEQ. V shed 1 base, J shed 7 bases, and the junction held 5 bases outside the gene matches. CDR3 region: CASSQVLAGGSNEQFF. CDR3 bases: TGTGCCAGCAGCCAAGTACTAGCGGGGGGCTCGAATGAGCAGTTCTTC.

V gene TRBV5-6 combines with J gene TRBJ2-3; D possibly corresponds to TRBD2 (6 bases). V was pared by 3 bases and J by 8 bases, with 22 bases between. Per germline, CDR1 SGHDT and CDR2 YYEEEE. This CDR3 is 16 amino acids long. The CDR3 loop reads CASSSRIRDGGITQYF. Here the CDR3 DNA reads TGTGCCAGCAGCTCGAGGATCCGGGACGGAGGGATTACGCAGTATTTT.

Turning to this clone: It is unclear where the CDR3 begins or ends on the DNA, so no DNA is shown, and the CDR3 is as TCRdb lists it. The gene calls are TRBV19 and TRBJ2-2; TRBD1 reflects the table's D call only, with no check against the DNA. Per the germline V gene, CDR1 is LNHDA and CDR2 is SQIVND (reference sequence). 18 amino acids form the CDR3, both terminal residues included. The CDR3 is CASSPLLRTGRRAGELFF.

The chain combines TRBV3-1 (or the pseudogene TRBV3-2) with TRBJ2-1; D might be TRBD2 (6 bases). V was cut by 1 base and J by 6 bases, with 16 bases left in between. The CDR3 extends over 16 amino acids. CDR1 is LGHDT and CDR2 is YNNKEL in the germline V gene (reference sequence). Here the CDR3 DNA reads TGTGCCAGCAGCCAAGTGGGCGTTTGGGGGGTCAATGAGCAGTTCTTC. Its translation is CASSQVGVWGVNEQFF.

The CDR3 DNA reads TGTGCCAGCAGTTCAACAGGGGTCACAGATACGCAGTATTTT. Protein product: CASSSTGVTDTQYF. The chain joins TRBV27 to TRBJ2-3; 7 bases fit TRBD1. CDR3 length equals 14 residues. Germline values: CDR1 MNHEY, CDR2 SMNVEV (reference sequence). The junction had 3 bases not matched to a gene; V was cut back by 4 bases and J by 2 bases.

This clone was found a few times. The genes are TRBV30 and TRBJ1-6, with D tentatively TRBD1 (5 bases). The CDR3 loop spans 15 amino acids. Germline V gene sequence: CDR1 GTSNPN, CDR2 SVGIG (reference sequence). Trimming left V 4 bases short and J 5 bases short, with 15 bases between. CDR3 region: CAWNQGGTHNSPLHF. The CDR3 region has the DNA TGTGCCTGGAATCAGGGAGGAACCCATAATTCACCCCTCCACTTT.

This clone was observed a few times. The chain has TRBV12-2 and TRBJ1-3. TRBV12-2 is listed as a pseudogene. The CDR3 sequence is 21 residues long. For the CDR3, the DNA is TGTGCAAGTCGCTTAGCCCCTTCGTATAGGGGAGGCGGGCCCTCTGGAAACACCATATATTTT. Translating gives CASRLAPSYRGGGPSGNTIYF.